This T cell receptor beta chain was identified in a study of T-cell memory formation after mild COVID-19. At the level of the study: In these data, TCR clusters were largely donor specific.

In this sample, this clonotype turned up many times. Antigen specificity is unknown. Germline-derived CDR1 and CDR2 are SGHTA and FQGNSA. The length of the CDR3 is 15 residues. With V trimmed by 5 bases and J by 1 base, 6 bases remained unmatched. Whole-study results and caveats: That cross-reactive memory joined was suggested by some responding clones appearing in pre-infection memory. Among clones contracting day 15 to 85, CD4/CD8 was balanced, whereas later expanders leaned CD4+. Contracting clones localized mainly to CM and EM when CD4+ and mainly to EMRA when CD8+.

Via MiXCR, TCRdb re-called the 5' RACE reads, giving one row per CDR3 protein. The data contain under 550,000 distinct CDR3 sequences, under 20% of them seen just once; the ten biggest clones take up approximately 21%. This sequence joins TRBV7-2 and TRBJ2-3; the match to TRBD2 covers 7 bases. The specimen sequenced was PBMCs or a T cell subset sorted from them (not recorded which). This receptor was obtained from a man between 18 and 35 years old who had mild COVID-19 (a few samples of this study predate the infection). Cell type and time point are not known. The CDR3 DNA reads TGTGCCAGCAGCGGGGGAGCGGGGCGCACAGATACGCAGTATTTT. It translates to CASSGGAGRTDTQYF.